A selection of T cell receptor beta chains follows, all from one sample in a study of shared clonotypes between healthy human individuals. Method: immunoSEQ multiplex PCR; TCRdb's copy keeps in-frame clones and lacks some. The sample carries under 750,000 clones, roughly 72% recorded once. The sequenced sample was memory CD4+ T cells sorted from blood. The origin of the receptors is a woman aged 25-40 years in good health. CDR3s include the opening cysteine and the closing phenylalanine or tryptophan. The order of the fields is J gene, clone size, D gene, V gene, CDR3 protein, CDR3 DNA. The D gene is left open where the match is weak. Clone size, where shown, is once, few, many, or a class for clones that have expanded.

J: TRBJ1-1
size: NA
D: TRBD1
V: TRBV11-2
CDR3: CASSLTQGAGTEAFF
DNA: TGTGCCAGCAGCCTGACTCAGGGGGCCGGCACTGAAGCTTTCTTT

J: TRBJ2-7
size: NA
D: NA
V: TRBV4-1
CDR3: CASSQGTNYEQYF
DNA: TGCGCCAGCAGCCAAGGGACAAATTACGAGCAGTACTTC

J: TRBJ1-5
size: NA
D: TRBD1
V: TRBV18
CDR3: CASSSTPVKGAMHF
DNA: TGTGCCAGCTCATCCACGCCGGTAAAGGGGGCTATGCATTTT

J: TRBJ2-7
size: NA
D: NA
V: TRBV2
CDR3: CASNRMREGYEQYF
DNA: TGTGCCAGCAATAGAATGCGGGAAGGCTACGAGCAGTACTTC

J: TRBJ2-5
size: NA
D: TRBD2
V: TRBV7-2
CDR3: CASSPWTSGQETQYF
DNA: TGTGCCAGCAGCCCTTGGACTAGCGGCCAAGAGACCCAGTACTTC

J: TRBJ1-5
size: few
D: NA
V: TRBV19
CDR3: CASRTDYSNQPQHF
DNA: TGTGCCAGTAGGACAGATTATAGCAATCAGCCCCAGCATTTT

J: TRBJ2-2
size: NA
D: TRBD2
V: TRBV6-6
CDR3: CASSYPGGPDGELFF
DNA: TGTGCCAGCAGTTACCCGGGAGGGCCAGACGGGGAGCTGTTTTTT

J: TRBJ2-2
size: once
D: NA
V: TRBV4-1
CDR3: CASSQTTQNTGELFF
DNA: TGCGCCAGCAGCCAAACTACTCAGAACACCGGGGAGCTGTTTTTT

J: TRBJ2-1
size: few
D: TRBD2
V: TRBV18
CDR3: CASSRGLAGDEQFF
DNA: TGTGCCAGCTCACGAGGACTAGCGGGAGATGAGCAGTTCTTC

J: TRBJ1-1
size: NA
D: NA
V: TRBV6-1
CDR3: CASRWARAEAFF
DNA: TGTGCCAGCAGGTGGGCAAGGGCTGAAGCTTTCTTT

J: TRBJ1-5
size: NA
D: NA
V: TRBV6-5
CDR3: CASSLGGWNQPQHF
DNA: TGTGCCAGCAGCCTTGGGGGCTGGAATCAGCCCCAGCATTTT